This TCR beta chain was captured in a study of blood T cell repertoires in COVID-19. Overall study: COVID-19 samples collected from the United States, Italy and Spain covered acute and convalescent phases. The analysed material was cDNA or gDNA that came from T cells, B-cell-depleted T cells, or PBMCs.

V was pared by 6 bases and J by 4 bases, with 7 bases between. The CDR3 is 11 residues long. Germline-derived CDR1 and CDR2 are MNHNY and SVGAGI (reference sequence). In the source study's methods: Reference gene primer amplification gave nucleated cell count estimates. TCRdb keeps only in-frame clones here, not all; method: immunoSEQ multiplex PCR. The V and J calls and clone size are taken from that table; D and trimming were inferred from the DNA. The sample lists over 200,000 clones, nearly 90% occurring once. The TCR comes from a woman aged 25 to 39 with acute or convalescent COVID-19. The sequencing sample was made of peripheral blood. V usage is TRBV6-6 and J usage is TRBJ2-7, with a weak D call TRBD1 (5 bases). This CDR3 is CASSRDYEQYF. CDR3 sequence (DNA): TGTGCCAGCAGCAGGGATTACGAGCAGTACTTC.